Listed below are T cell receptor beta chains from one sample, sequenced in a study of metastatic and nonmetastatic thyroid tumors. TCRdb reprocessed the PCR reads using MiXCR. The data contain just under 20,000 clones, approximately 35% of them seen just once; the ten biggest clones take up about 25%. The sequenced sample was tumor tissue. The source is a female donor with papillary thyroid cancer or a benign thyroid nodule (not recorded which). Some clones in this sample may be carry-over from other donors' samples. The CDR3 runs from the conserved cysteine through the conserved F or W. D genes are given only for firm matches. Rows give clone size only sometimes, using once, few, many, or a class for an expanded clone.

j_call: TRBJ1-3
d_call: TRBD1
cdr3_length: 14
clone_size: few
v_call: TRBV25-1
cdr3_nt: TGTGCCAGCAGTAGGACAGGGGAAGGAAACACCATATATTTT
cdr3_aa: CASSRTGEGNTIYF

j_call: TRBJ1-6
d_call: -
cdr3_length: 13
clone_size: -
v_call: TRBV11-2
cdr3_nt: TGTGCCAGCAGCTTTCATCGAGACTCACCCCTCCACTTT
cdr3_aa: CASSFHRDSPLHF

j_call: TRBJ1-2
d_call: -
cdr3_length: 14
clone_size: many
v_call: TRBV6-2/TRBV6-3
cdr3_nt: TGTGCCAGCAGTTACGGGTTCGCTAACTATGGCTACACCTTC
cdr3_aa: CASSYGFANYGYTF

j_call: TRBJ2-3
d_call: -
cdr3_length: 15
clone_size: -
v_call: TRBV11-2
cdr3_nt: TGTGCCAGCAGCTTAGACGGGGGAAGCACAGATACGCAGTATTTT
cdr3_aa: CASSLDGGSTDTQYF

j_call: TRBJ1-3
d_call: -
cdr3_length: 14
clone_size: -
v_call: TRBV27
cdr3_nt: TGTGCCAGCAGAAAGGGAGGATCTGGAAACACCATATATTTT
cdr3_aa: CASRKGGSGNTIYF

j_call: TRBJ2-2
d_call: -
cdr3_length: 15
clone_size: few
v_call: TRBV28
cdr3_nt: TGTGCCAGCAGTTTATTGGGGGCTAACACCGGGGAGCTGTTTTTT
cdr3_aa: CASSLLGANTGELFF

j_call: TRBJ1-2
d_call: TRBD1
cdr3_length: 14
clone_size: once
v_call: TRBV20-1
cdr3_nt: TGCAGTGCTAAGGGGACAGATACTAACTATGGCTACACCTTC
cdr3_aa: CSAKGTDTNYGYTF

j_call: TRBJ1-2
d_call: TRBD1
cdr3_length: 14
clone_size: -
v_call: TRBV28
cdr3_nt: TGTGCCAGCAGCTTGGACAGGGGAAGCTATGGCTACACCTTC
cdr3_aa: CASSLDRGSYGYTF

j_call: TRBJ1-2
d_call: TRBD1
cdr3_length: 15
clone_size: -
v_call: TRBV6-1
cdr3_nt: TGTGCCAGCAGTCGCCGGGACAGGGGGTCCTATGGCTACACCTTC
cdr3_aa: CASSRRDRGSYGYTF

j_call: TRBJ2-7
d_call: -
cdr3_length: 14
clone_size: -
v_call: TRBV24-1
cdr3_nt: TGTGCCACCAGTGATTACCCCGACTCCTACGAGCAGTACTTC
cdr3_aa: CATSDYPDSYEQYF

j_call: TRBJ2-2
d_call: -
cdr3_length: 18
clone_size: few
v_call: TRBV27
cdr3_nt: TGTGCCAGCAGTCCTGGGGCCTACGGGGCGGGAACTCGCGGGGAGCTGTTTTTT
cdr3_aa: CASSPGAYGAGTRGELFF

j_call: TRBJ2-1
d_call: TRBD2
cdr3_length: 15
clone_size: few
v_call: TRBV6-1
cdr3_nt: TGTGCCAGCAGCCCCGGACTAGCGGGAGCTAATGAGCAGTTCTTC
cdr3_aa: CASSPGLAGANEQFF

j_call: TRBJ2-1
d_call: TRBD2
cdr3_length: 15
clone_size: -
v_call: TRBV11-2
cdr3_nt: TGTGCCAGCATCCTGATAGCGGGGGGGCCCAATGAGCAGTTCTTC
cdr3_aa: CASILIAGGPNEQFF

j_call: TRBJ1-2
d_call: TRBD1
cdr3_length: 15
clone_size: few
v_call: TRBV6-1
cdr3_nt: TGTGCCAGCAGATTGGACAGGGCCAGGGTCTATGGCTACACCTTC
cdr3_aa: CASRLDRARVYGYTF

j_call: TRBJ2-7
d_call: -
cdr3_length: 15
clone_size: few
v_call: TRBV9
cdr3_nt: TGTGCCAGCAGCGGGTCTTACGCGGGCTCCTACGAGCAGTACTTC
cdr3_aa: CASSGSYAGSYEQYF

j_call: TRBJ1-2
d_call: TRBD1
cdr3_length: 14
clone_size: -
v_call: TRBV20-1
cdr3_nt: TGCAGTGCTAGAGATACCGGGACAGTTTATGGCTACACCTTC
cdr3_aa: CSARDTGTVYGYTF

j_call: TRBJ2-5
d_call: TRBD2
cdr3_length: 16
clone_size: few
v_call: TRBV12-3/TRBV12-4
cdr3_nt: TGTGCCAGCAGCCCCTCCGGAGCGGGAGGACGGGAGGCCCAGTACTTC
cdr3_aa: CASSPSGAGGREAQYF

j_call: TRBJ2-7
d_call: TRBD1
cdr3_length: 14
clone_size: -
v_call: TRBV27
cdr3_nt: TGTGCCAGCAGCCCGGGACAGGGGGCATACGAGCAGTACTTC
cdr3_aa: CASSPGQGAYEQYF

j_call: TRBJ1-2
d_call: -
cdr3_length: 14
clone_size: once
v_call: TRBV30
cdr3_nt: TGTGCCTGGAATCGACAGGCGATTAACTATGGCTACACCTTC
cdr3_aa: CAWNRQAINYGYTF

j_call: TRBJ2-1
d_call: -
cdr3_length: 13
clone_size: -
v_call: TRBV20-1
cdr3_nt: TGCAGTGCTAGAAGGCCCTCCTACAATGAGCAGTTCTTC
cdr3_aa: CSARRPSYNEQFF

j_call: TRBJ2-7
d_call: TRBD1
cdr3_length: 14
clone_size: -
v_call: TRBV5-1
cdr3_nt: TGCGCCAGCAGCCCGACAGGGGGCCGGCTCGAGCAGTACTTC
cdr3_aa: CASSPTGGRLEQYF

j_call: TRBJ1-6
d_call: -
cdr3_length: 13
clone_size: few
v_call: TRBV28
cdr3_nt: TGTGCCAGCATGAAAACAGGGTCCTCACCCCTCCACTTT
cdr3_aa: CASMKTGSSPLHF

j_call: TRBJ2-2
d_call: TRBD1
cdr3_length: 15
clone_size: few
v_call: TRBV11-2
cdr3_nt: TGTGCCAGCAGCCGGGACAGGGGGCTCGGCGGGGAGCTGTTTTTT
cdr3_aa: CASSRDRGLGGELFF

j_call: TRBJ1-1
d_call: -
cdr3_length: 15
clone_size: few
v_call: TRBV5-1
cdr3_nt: TGCGCCAGCAGCTTGTCGTGGTTCGGGAACACTGAAGCTTTCTTT
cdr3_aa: CASSLSWFGNTEAFF

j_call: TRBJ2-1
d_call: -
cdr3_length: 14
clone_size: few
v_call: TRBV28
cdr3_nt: TGTGCCAGCAGTTTCCGGGGATCCTACAATGAGCAGTTCTTC
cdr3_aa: CASSFRGSYNEQFF

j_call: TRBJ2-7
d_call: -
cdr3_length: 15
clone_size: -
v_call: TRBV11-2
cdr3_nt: TGTGCCAGCAGCTTAGTCATGGGTGACTTATACGAGCAGTACTTC
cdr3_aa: CASSLVMGDLYEQYF

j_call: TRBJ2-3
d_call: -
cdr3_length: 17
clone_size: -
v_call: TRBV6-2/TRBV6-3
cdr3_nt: TGTGCCAGCAGTTACTCGGGGGGTGGGGTCAGCACAGATACGCAGTATTTT
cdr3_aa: CASSYSGGGVSTDTQYF

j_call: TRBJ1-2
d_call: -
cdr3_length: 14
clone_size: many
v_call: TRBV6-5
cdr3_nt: TGTGCCAGCAGTTACAAAGGGACTGACTATGGCTACACCTTC
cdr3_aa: CASSYKGTDYGYTF

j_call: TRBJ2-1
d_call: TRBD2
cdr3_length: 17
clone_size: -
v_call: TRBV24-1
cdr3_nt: TGTGCCACCAGTGCCGCTAGCGGGAGGGCATCCTACAATGAGCAGTTCTTC
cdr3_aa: CATSAASGRASYNEQFF

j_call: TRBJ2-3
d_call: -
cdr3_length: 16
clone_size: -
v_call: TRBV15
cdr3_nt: TGTGCCACCAGCAGACTTAGCCGGGTTGGGTCAGATACGCAGTATTTT
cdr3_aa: CATSRLSRVGSDTQYF

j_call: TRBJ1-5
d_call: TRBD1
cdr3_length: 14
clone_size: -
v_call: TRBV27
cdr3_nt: TGTGCCAGCAGGCAGGGACAGGGCCATCAGCCCCAGCATTTT
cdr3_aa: CASRQGQGHQPQHF

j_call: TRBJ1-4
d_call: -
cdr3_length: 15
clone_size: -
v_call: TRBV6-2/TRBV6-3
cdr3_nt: TGTGCCAGCAGGCGGACCACCAGGATGAATGAAAAACTGTTTTTT
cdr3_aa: CASRRTTRMNEKLFF

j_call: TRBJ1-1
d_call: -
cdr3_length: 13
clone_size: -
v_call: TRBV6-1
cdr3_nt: TGTGCCAGCAGTATGGCAGAAAACACTGAAGCTTTCTTT
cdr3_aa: CASSMAENTEAFF

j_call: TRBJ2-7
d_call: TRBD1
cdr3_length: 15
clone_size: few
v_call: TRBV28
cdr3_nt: TGTGCCAGCAGCACCCGGGGACAGGGACGTTCCGAGCAGTACTTC
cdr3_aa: CASSTRGQGRSEQYF

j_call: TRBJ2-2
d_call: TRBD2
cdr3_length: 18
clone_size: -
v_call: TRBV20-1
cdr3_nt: TGCAGTGCTAGAGATCCGCTAGCGGGAGCGGGGGACACCGGGGAGCTGTTTTTT
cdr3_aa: CSARDPLAGAGDTGELFF

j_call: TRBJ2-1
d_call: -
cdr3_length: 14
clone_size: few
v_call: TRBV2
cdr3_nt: TGTGCCAGCAGTGAGGATGGACTCGACAATGAGCAGTTCTTC
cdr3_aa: CASSEDGLDNEQFF

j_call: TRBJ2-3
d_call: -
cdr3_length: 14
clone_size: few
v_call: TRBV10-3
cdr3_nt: TGTGCCACAGCATCCGGGACTAGCACAGATACGCAGTATTTT
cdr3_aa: CATASGTSTDTQYF

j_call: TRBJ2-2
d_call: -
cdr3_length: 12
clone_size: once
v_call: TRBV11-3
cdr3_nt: TGTGCCAGCAGGCGAGTTGGAGGGGAGCTGTTTTTT
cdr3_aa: CASRRVGGELFF

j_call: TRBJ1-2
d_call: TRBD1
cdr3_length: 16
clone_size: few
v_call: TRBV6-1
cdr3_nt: TGTGCCAGCAGTCGACAGGGGATTAGTCTTAACTATGGCTACACCTTC
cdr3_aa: CASSRQGISLNYGYTF

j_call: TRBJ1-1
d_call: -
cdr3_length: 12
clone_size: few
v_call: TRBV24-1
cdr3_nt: TGTGCCACCAGTGATTTTGGTGGTGAAGCTTTCTTT
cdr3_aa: CATSDFGGEAFF

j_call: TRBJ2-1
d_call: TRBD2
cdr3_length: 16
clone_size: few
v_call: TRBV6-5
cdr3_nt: TGTGCCAGCAGTTCGAGCGGGAGTGGGTCCTACAATGAGCAGTTCTTC
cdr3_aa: CASSSSGSGSYNEQFF

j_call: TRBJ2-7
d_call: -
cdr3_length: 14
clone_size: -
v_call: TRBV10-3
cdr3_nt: TGTGCCATCAACCAGGAGGGAGCGCTAAACGAGCAGTACTTC
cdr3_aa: CAINQEGALNEQYF

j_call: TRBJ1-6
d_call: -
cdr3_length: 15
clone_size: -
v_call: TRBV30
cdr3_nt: TGTGCCTGGAACCGGGACGGCTCCTATAATTCACCCCTCCACTTT
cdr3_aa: CAWNRDGSYNSPLHF

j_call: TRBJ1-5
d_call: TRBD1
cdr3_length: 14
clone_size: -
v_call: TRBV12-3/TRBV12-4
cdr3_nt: TGTGCCAGCAGGGGGACAGCCCTCTCCCAGCCCCAGCATTTT
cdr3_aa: CASRGTALSQPQHF

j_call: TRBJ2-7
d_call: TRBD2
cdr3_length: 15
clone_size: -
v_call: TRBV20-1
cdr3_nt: TGCAGTGCCTCGCGGGGGACTAGCGGGAATTACGAGCAGTACTTC
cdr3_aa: CSASRGTSGNYEQYF

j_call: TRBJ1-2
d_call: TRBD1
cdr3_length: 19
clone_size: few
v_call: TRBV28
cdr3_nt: TGTGCCAGCAGCTCCCTACTTAGGGGACAGGGCTATACTAACTATGGCTACACCTTC
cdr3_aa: CASSSLLRGQGYTNYGYTF

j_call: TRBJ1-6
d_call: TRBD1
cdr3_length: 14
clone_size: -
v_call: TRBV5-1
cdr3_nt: TGCGCCAGCAGCTTGCACAGGGGTAATTCACCCCTCCACTTT
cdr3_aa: CASSLHRGNSPLHF

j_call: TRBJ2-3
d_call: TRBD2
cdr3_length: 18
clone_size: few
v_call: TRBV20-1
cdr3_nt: TGCAGTGCTAGAGATCTTAGAGGGACTAGCGGGGGGACAGATACGCAGTATTTT
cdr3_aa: CSARDLRGTSGGTDTQYF

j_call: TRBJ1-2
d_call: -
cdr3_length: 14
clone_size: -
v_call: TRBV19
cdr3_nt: TGTGCCTCCGAAACCGCTCGCGGGGGGAAAGGCTACACCTTC
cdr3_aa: CASETARGGKGYTF

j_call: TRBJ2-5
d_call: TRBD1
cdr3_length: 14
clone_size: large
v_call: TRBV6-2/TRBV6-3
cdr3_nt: TGTGCCAGCAGTTCGGGACAGCTCCAAGAGACCCAGTACTTC
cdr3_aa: CASSSGQLQETQYF

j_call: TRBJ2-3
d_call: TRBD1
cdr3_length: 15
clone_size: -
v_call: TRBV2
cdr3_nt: TGTGCCAGCAGTCCCGGGACAGCTAGCACAGATACGCAGTATTTT
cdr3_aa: CASSPGTASTDTQYF

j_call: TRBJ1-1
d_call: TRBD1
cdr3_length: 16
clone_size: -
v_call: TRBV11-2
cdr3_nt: TGTGCCAGCAGCTTACATGGACAGGGTGGGCACACTGAAGCTTTCTTT
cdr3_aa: CASSLHGQGGHTEAFF

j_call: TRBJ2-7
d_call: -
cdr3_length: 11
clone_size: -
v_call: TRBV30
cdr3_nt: TGTGCGAGGCGGCAAGCCTACGAGCAGTACTTC
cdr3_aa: CARRQAYEQYF

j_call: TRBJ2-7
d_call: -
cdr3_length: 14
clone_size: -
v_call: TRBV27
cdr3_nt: TGTGCCAGCAGTTTAAAGGGACCCGACTACGAGCAGTACTTC
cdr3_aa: CASSLKGPDYEQYF

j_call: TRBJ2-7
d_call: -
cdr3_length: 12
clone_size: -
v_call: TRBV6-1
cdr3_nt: TGTGCCAGCAGTGGGGGAGACTACGAGCAGTACTTC
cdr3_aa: CASSGGDYEQYF